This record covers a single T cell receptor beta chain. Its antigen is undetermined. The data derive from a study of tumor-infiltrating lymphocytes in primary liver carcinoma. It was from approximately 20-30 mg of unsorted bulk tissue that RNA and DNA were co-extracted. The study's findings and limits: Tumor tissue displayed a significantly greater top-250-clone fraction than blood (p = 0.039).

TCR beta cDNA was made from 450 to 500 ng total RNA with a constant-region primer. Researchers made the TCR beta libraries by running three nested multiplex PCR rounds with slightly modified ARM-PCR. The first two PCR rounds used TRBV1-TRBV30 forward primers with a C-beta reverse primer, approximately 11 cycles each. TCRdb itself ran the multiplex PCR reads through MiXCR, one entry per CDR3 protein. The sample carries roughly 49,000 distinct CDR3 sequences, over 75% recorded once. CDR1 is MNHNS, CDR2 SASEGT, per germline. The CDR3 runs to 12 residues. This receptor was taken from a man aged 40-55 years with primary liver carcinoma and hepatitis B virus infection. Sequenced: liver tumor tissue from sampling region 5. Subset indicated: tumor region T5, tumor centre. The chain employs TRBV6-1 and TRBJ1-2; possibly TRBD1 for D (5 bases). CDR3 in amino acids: CVDSAPLYGYTF. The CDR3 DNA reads TGTGTCGACAGTGCCCCCCTATATGGCTACACCTTC.